The entry that follows covers one TCR beta chain sequence. Its specificity is not known. The data stem from a study of cytomegalovirus exposure and HLA in healthy donors. Study summary: The same platform was used for the approximately 110 validation repertoires and the approximately 670 first-cohort repertoires, a later analysis reported. Findings of the study overall: First-cohort TCR clusters tended to co-occur in the roughly 130 validation repertoires, a later analysis found. As was reported, the classifier diagnosed cytomegalovirus status with high specificity and sensitivity.

The assay was immunoSEQ multiplex PCR, and TCRdb's table has in-frame clones only and misses some. The sample has about 330,000 clones, about 85% seen once. This CDR3 is built from 18 residues. CDR1 and CDR2 from the germline V gene are MNHNS and SASEGT. V was pared by 2 bases and J by 6 bases, with 25 bases between. The donors were part of the validation cohort of around 110 subjects. That cohort was separate from the first cohort, which comprised some 670 subjects. Specimen: PBMCs. The J gene is TRBJ1-2, the V gene TRBV6-1; D is perhaps TRBD1 (6 bases). The sequence was obtained from a woman in her twenties or thirties in good health and CMV-seropositive. The CDR3 is CASSEFGTHARSSHGYTF. CDR3 nucleotides: TGTGCCAGCAGTGAATTCGGGACACACGCAAGGTCGTCACATGGCTACACCTTC.